Below are 17 T cell receptor beta chains sequenced from a single sample in a study of blood T cell repertoires in COVID-19. Sequencing was performed with immunoSEQ multiplex PCR; in TCRdb, only in-frame clones are kept and a portion is missing. This sample yields about 170,000 clones, of which about 86% are seen a single time; around 3.5% belongs to the top ten. The sample consisted of peripheral blood. These receptors were collected from a man younger than 35 with active or convalescent COVID-19.

The CDR3 DNA sequence: TGTGCCAGCTCCCCGATGACAGCGGGGAATGAGCAGTTCTTC. It codes for CASSPMTAGNEQFF. This chain uses TRBV18 with TRBJ2-1; TRBD2 matches 7 bases. Germline CDR1 and CDR2: KGHSH and LQKENI. The CDR3 extends over 14 amino acids. The ends lost 6 bases at V and 7 bases at J; junction bases unmatched: 9. Variable domain in full (rest from reference TRBV18 and TRBJ2-1): NAGVMQNPRHLVRRRGQEARLRCSPMKGHSHVYWYRQLPEEGLKFMVYLQKENIIDESGMPKERFSAEFPKEGPSILRIQQVVRGDSAAYFCASSPMTAGNEQFFGPGTRLTVL.

The chain employs TRBV3-1 (or the pseudogene TRBV3-2) and TRBJ1-2; D gene unclear. Deletions cut 7 bases from V and 3 bases from J, with 24 bases between. Germline V lookup: CDR1 LGHDT, CDR2 YNNKEL (reference sequence). The CDR3 is made up of 17 amino acids. CDR3 sequence reads: CASTAQWNPQADYGYTF. In DNA, the CDR3 is TGTGCCAGCACCGCTCAGTGGAACCCGCAGGCCGACTATGGCTACACCTTC.

The chain links TRBV24-1 to TRBJ2-5; 7 bases fit TRBD1. The V and J ends lost 4 bases and 0 bases, in that order; junction bases with no gene match: 7. The CDR3 spans 16 residues. Germline values: CDR1 KGHDR, CDR2 SFDVKD. CDR3 sequence reads: CATSDHRDSYQETQYF. The DNA for the CDR3 is TGTGCCACCAGTGACCACCGGGACAGCTACCAAGAGACCCAGTACTTC.

The chain uses TRBV19 and TRBJ1-5, with D hard to call. Germline lookup yields CDR1 LNHDA and CDR2 SQIVND (reference sequence). V gave up 5 bases and J gave up 2 bases, with 13 bases separating them. The CDR3 totals 15 residues. The DNA for the CDR3 is TGTGCCAGTAGTGTCTCTCCGTTTGGCAATCAGCCCCAGCATTTT. Its translation is CASSVSPFGNQPQHF.

This clone has just a few counts. The gene calls are TRBV5-1 and TRBJ1-5; 10 bases align to TRBD1. The germline V gene encodes CDR1 SGHRS and CDR2 YFSETQ. Trimming took 6 bases from V and 6 from J; bases not matched to a gene: 15. This CDR3 is built from 17 residues. The chain's CDR3 is CASIKSPGQGYRQPQHF. CDR3 in DNA: TGCGCCAGCATCAAGTCCCCGGGACAGGGGTATCGTCAGCCCCAGCATTTT.

The rearrangement links TRBV12-3 or TRBV12-4 to TRBJ1-2; no firm D call. V was shortened by 3 bases and J by 4 bases, with 9 bases between the two germline ends. The CDR3 runs to 13 residues. CDR3 nucleotide sequence: TGTGCCAGCAGTTTTTCTGGGCTCTATGGCTACACCTTC. It translates to CASSFSGLYGYTF.

The sample holds a few counts of this clone. Other DNA sequences from this sample encode an identical CDR3 as well. The genes are TRBV27 and TRBJ2-7, with TRBD2 identical over 8 bases. The germline V gene encodes CDR1 MNHEY and CDR2 SMNVEV (reference sequence). V dropped 6 bases and J dropped 0; count of bases not matched to a gene: 1. This CDR3 has 13 amino acids. This CDR3 is CASRGTSSYEQYF. CDR3 bases: TGTGCCAGCAGGGGGACTAGCTCCTACGAGCAGTACTTC.

A note on this clone: Other nucleotide sequences in the sample specify the same CDR3. V is TRBV12-3 or TRBV12-4 and J is TRBJ1-2, with D perhaps TRBD1 (5 bases). Trimming cost V 3 bases and J 2 bases, with 7 bases left between them. This CDR3 spans 13 amino acids. The CDR3 is CASSLTANYGYTF. The CDR3 DNA reads as TGTGCCAGCAGTTTGACAGCCAACTATGGCTACACCTTC.

The J gene is TRBJ1-2, the V gene TRBV27; TRBD1 aligns across 8 bases. This CDR3 contains 15 residues. CDR1 and CDR2 from the germline V gene are MNHEY and SMNVEV (reference sequence). Trimming took 3 bases from V and 5 from J; bases not matched to a gene: 8. For the CDR3, the DNA is TGTGCCAGCAGTTTGGCGGACAGGGACCCATATGGCTACACCTTC. This gives the protein CASSLADRDPYGYTF.

The gene calls are TRBV7-9 and TRBJ2-5; D is uncertain. V was cut by 5 bases and J by 4 bases, with 11 bases left in between. There are 13 residues in the CDR3. The germline CDR1 and CDR2 sequences are SEHNR and FQNEAQ (reference sequence). CDR3 amino acids: CASSPVLGETQYF. The DNA for the CDR3 is TGTGCCAGCAGCCCGGTGCTCGGAGAGACCCAGTACTTC.

The J gene is TRBJ2-7, the V gene TRBV2, with D tentatively TRBD2 (6 bases). The V gene's germline CDR1 is SNHLY and CDR2 FYNNEI. The CDR3 is 14 residues long. V was cut by 3 bases and J by 3 bases, with 12 bases left in between. The CDR3 loop reads CASSDGGGLYEQYF. In DNA, the CDR3 is TGTGCCAGCAGTGATGGCGGAGGGCTCTACGAGCAGTACTTC.

This sequence joins TRBV10-1 and TRBJ1-3, with D possibly TRBD1 on 6 matching bases. The CDR3 is 14 residues long. CDR1 WNHNN and CDR2 SYGVQD come from the germline V gene (reference sequence). Trimming removed 4 bases at V and 2 bases at J, with 9 bases between. CDR3: CASSVGGPGNTIYF. The CDR3 DNA reads TGCGCCAGCAGTGTCGGGGGGCCTGGAAACACCATATATTTT.

The chain uses TRBV19 and TRBJ2-5, with 10 positions matching TRBD2. Trimming at V came to 1 base and at J to 5 bases, leaving 4 bases not matched to a gene. The CDR3 is made up of 15 amino acids. Looked up from germline, CDR1 is LNHDA and CDR2 is SQIVND (reference sequence). The CDR3 spells CASSIGGLATETQYF. The CDR3 coding sequence is TGTGCCAGTAGTATAGGGGGACTAGCGACTGAGACCCAGTACTTC.

The chain links TRBV3-1 (or the pseudogene TRBV3-2) to TRBJ1-1; D is unresolved. The CDR3 length is 13 residues. Per the germline V gene, CDR1 is LGHDT and CDR2 is YNNKEL (reference sequence). The germline V and J ends were trimmed by 3 bases and 10 bases, with 15 bases remaining between them. This chain's CDR3 is CASSQRGQEGAFF. The CDR3 bases are TGTGCCAGCAGCCAGAGAGGGCAGGAGGGAGCTTTCTTT.

Points on this clone: This specimen includes other DNA sequences encoding the same CDR3. The rearrangement uses TRBV20-1 and TRBJ1-2, with D unclear. Trimming took off 5 bases at V and 4 bases at J, with 8 bases between the two ends. Germline-derived CDR1 and CDR2 are DFQATT and SNEGSKA (reference sequence). The CDR3 consists of 11 residues. CDR3 protein: CSAAGSYGYTF. DNA of the CDR3: TGCAGTGCTGCGGGGTCCTATGGCTACACCTTC.

This chain links TRBV7-9 with TRBJ2-5; weak D call: TRBD1 (6 bases). There are 14 residues in the CDR3. V gave up 1 base and J gave up 2 bases, with 8 bases separating them. Germline V gene lookup returns CDR1 SEHNR and CDR2 FQNEAQ (reference sequence). CDR3 sequence: CASSLGTAQETQYF. CDR3 DNA sequence: TGTGCCAGCAGCTTAGGGACAGCTCAAGAGACCCAGTACTTC.

The chain joins TRBV29-1 to TRBJ2-7; 7 bases are shared with TRBD1. This CDR3 region has 16 residues. The ends lost 5 bases at V and 1 base at J; junction bases unmatched: 14. The germline CDR1 and CDR2 sequences are SQVTM and ANQGSEA. Written as DNA, the CDR3 is TGCAGCGTTCAGGGGGTTCCGCAGGGGGAATCCTACGAGCAGTACTTC. It specifies CSVQGVPQGESYEQYF.